These T cell receptor beta chains were read from a single sample in a study of blood T cell repertoires in COVID-19. TCRdb's table, derived via immunoSEQ multiplex PCR, lists solely in-frame clones and lacks some. The table has about 280,000 clones, roughly 89% seen once. Sequenced input: peripheral blood. The receptors were sampled from a man aged 35-49 years with acute or convalescent COVID-19. Each CDR3 is given with its conserved first and last residue. Each record gives: J gene, CDR3 length, clone size, D gene, V gene, CDR3 DNA, CDR3 protein. The D gene is left open where the match is weak. The size field is filled for only some rows; it gives once, few, many or a size class.

TRBJ2-2	15	.	.	TRBV5-1	TGCGCCAGCAGCTTGGAGGCCAGGGGAACCGGGGAGCTGTTTTTT	CASSLEARGTGELFF
TRBJ2-7	12	.	.	TRBV11-2	TGTGCCAGCAGCTTAAGACAGAACGAGCAGTACTTC	CASSLRQNEQYF
TRBJ1-1	14	.	.	TRBV15	TGTGCCACCAGTGAGACAGGAGGAGGCACTGAAGCTTTCTTT	CATSETGGGTEAFF
TRBJ1-2	17	.	TRBD1	TRBV6-4	TGTGCCAGCAGTCCCCGAGGGGGACAGGGGGCTCACTATGGCTACACCTTC	CASSPRGGQGAHYGYTF
TRBJ1-6	13	.	.	TRBV11-2	TGTGCCAGCAGCTCCCTTCGCGGATCACCCCTCCACTTT	CASSSLRGSPLHF
TRBJ1-2	13	.	.	TRBV19	TGTGCCAGTAGGATTGACAGGCACTATGGCTACACCTTC	CASRIDRHYGYTF
TRBJ2-7	14	.	.	TRBV2	TGTGCCAGCAGTAAGGAGCCCCTCACCTACGAGCAGTACTTC	CASSKEPLTYEQYF
TRBJ2-1	17	.	.	TRBV5-1	TGCGCCAGCAGCCCTGGCCCCTCTTCGACAGCCCGAATAGAGCAGTTCTTC	CASSPGPSSTARIEQFF
TRBJ1-3	14	.	.	TRBV5-6	TGTGCCAGCAGCCCGACACCGTCTGGAAACACCATATATTTT	CASSPTPSGNTIYF
TRBJ2-1	15	.	.	TRBV5-1	TGCGCCAGCAGCTCGGACACCCGAAGCTACAATGAGCAGTTCTTC	CASSSDTRSYNEQFF
TRBJ1-2	14	.	.	TRBV19	TGTGCCAGTACTAATACCAGGGGAAGTTATGGCTACACCTTC	CASTNTRGSYGYTF
TRBJ1-1	12	.	.	TRBV6-5	TGTGCCAGCAAGGGGGGGCCCTATGAAGCTTTCTTT	CASKGGPYEAFF
TRBJ2-7	14	once	.	TRBV2	TGTGCCAGCAAACAGGGCCAGTACTCCTACGAGCAGTACTTC	CASKQGQYSYEQYF
TRBJ2-1	15	.	.	TRBV11-2	TGTGCCAGCAGCCTCACCTCTACAGGGTACAATGAGCAGTTCTTC	CASSLTSTGYNEQFF
TRBJ1-2	14	.	TRBD1	TRBV24-1	TGTGCCACCAGTGACCCGGACAGGGGGTATGGCTACACCTTC	CATSDPDRGYGYTF
TRBJ2-7	13	.	.	TRBV5-1	TGCGCCAGCAGCCGGACAGACTCCTACGAGCAGTACTTC	CASSRTDSYEQYF
TRBJ2-1	13	.	.	TRBV5-1	TGCGCCAGCAGCTTGGTTCCATACAATGAGCAGTTCTTC	CASSLVPYNEQFF
TRBJ2-2	14	.	.	TRBV3-1/TRBV3-2	TGTGCCAGCAGCCAACAGGGGCACACCGGGGAGCTGTTTTTT	CASSQQGHTGELFF
TRBJ2-6	15	once	.	TRBV5-8	TGTGCCAGCAGCCAAGGCGAGGTAGGGGCCAACGTCCTGACTTTC	CASSQGEVGANVLTF
TRBJ1-2	13	.	TRBD1	TRBV12-5	TGTGCTAGTGGACCACAGGGGGCAATTGGCTACACCTTC	CASGPQGAIGYTF
TRBJ1-3	16	.	.	TRBV5-5	TGTGCCAGCAGCTCACCGGGGGTGAGCTCTGGAAACACCATATATTTT	CASSSPGVSSGNTIYF
TRBJ1-3	15	.	.	TRBV7-6	TGTGCCAGCAGCTTAGGTCGGGAATCTGGAAACACCATATATTTT	CASSLGRESGNTIYF
TRBJ2-7	13	.	TRBD2	TRBV7-6	TGTGCCAGCAGCTTAGGGGCGGGGGGAGAGCAGTACTTC	CASSLGAGGEQYF
TRBJ2-1	15	.	TRBD2	TRBV11-1	TGTGCCAGCAGCCAGGGCAGCGGGAGATACAATGAGCAGTTCTTC	CASSQGSGRYNEQFF
TRBJ2-3	16	.	TRBD2	TRBV3-1/TRBV3-2	TGTGCCAGCAGCGACTCCGGGACTAGCCTCACAGATACGCAGTATTTT	CASSDSGTSLTDTQYF
TRBJ1-5	15	.	TRBD1	TRBV19	TGTGCCAGTAGTTTCCGACAGGGTCCCGATCAGCCCCAGCATTTT	CASSFRQGPDQPQHF
TRBJ2-3	14	.	TRBD2	TRBV6-5	TGTGCCACCTTAGCGGGGGGGGGCACAGATACGCAGTATTTT	CATLAGGGTDTQYF
TRBJ2-7	14	.	TRBD1	TRBV5-4	TGTGCCAGCAGCATCGACAGGGGGCTATACGAGCAGTACTTC	CASSIDRGLYEQYF
TRBJ2-1	18	.	TRBD2	TRBV7-8	TGTGCCAGCAGCTTAGCCCGCCCTAGCGGGAGATTCTACAATGAGCAGTTCTTC	CASSLARPSGRFYNEQFF
TRBJ2-5	13	.	TRBD1	TRBV7-2	TGTGCCAGCAGTCTTGACAGGGAGAAGACCCAGTACTTC	CASSLDREKTQYF
TRBJ1-1	14	.	.	TRBV27	TGTGCCAGCAGTTGGACAGCCATTGACACTGAAGCTTTCTTT	CASSWTAIDTEAFF
TRBJ1-5	16	.	.	TRBV5-6	TGTGCCAGCAGCTTCGGAGGTACCTTTAGCAATCAGCCCCAGCATTTT	CASSFGGTFSNQPQHF
TRBJ1-1	18	.	.	TRBV19	TGTGCCAGTATCCCCCCCACTCCGAACGCGGGGATGACTACTGAAGCTTTCTTT	CASIPPTPNAGMTTEAFF
TRBJ1-3	15	.	.	TRBV6-6	TGTGCCAGCAGACCCGACGGGAGCTCTGGAAACACCATATATTTT	CASRPDGSSGNTIYF
TRBJ1-2	13	.	.	TRBV2	TGTGCCAGCAGCACCGGGAGTAACTATGGCTACACCTTC	CASSTGSNYGYTF
TRBJ1-2	13	.	TRBD1	TRBV6-1	TGTGCCAGCAGTGAACAGGGGGCCTATGGCTACACCTTC	CASSEQGAYGYTF
TRBJ2-3	14	.	TRBD1	TRBV5-1	TGCGCCAGCAGCTATGGACAGGGGTCAGATACGCAGTATTTT	CASSYGQGSDTQYF
TRBJ1-4	14	.	TRBD1	TRBV10-1	TGCGCCAGCAGTGAGGGACAGGGAGGTGAAAAACTGTTTTTT	CASSEGQGGEKLFF
TRBJ2-7	12	.	.	TRBV6-5	TGTGCCAGCAGAGCTCGGGTGTACGAGCAGTACTTC	CASRARVYEQYF
TRBJ1-1	12	.	.	TRBV12-3/TRBV12-4	TGTGCCAGCAGTCCTAGACAGGCGGTAGCTTTCTTT	CASSPRQAVAFF
TRBJ1-5	13	.	TRBD1	TRBV6-5	TGTGCCAGCGGTAGGGGGCCGGGTCAGCCCCAGCATTTT	CASGRGPGQPQHF